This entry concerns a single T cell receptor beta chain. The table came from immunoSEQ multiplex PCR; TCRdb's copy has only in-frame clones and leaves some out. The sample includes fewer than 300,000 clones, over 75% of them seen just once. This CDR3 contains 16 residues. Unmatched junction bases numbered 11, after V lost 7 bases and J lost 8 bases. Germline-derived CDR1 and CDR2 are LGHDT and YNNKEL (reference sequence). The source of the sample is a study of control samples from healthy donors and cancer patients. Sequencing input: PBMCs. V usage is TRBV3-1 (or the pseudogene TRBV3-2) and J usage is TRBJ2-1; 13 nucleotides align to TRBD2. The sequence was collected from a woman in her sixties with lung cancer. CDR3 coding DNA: TGTGCCAGCACCGGTACTAGCGGGGGGGCCAGGCATGAGCAGTTCTTC. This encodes CASTGTSGGARHEQFF.